The rows below give T cell receptor beta chains drawn from one sample of a study of shared clonotypes between healthy human individuals. Assay used: immunoSEQ multiplex PCR; TCRdb lists only in-frame clones, some missing. Of around 350,000 clones detected, about 73% appear once; the ten largest clones hold over 9.5%. Material for sequencing was memory CD4+ T cells sorted from blood. The source of these receptors is a man under 40 in good health. CDR3s include the opening cysteine and the closing phenylalanine or tryptophan. The order of the fields is V gene, clone size, D gene, J gene, CDR3 protein, CDR3 DNA. A D gene is named only where the DNA matches it firmly. Size is omitted from some rows. Given values are once, few, many or a class for expanded clones.

V: TRBV6-6; size: few; D: NA; J: TRBJ2-2; CDR3: CASSHLRGQSGELFF; DNA: TGTGCCAGCAGTCACTTGCGGGGTCAGTCGGGGGAGCTGTTTTTT
V: TRBV18; size: NA; D: NA; J: TRBJ2-7; CDR3: CASSRGSIEGTEQYF; DNA: TGTGCCAGCTCCCGTGGTTCAATCGAGGGAACCGAGCAGTACTTC
V: TRBV5-5; size: NA; D: TRBD2; J: TRBJ2-7; CDR3: CASSPLRTSLGYEQYF; DNA: TGTGCCAGCAGCCCCCTCCGGACTAGCCTCGGCTACGAGCAGTACTTC
V: TRBV5-1; size: few; D: TRBD2; J: TRBJ2-5; CDR3: CASSSDPGLAGSYF; DNA: TGCGCCAGCAGCTCGGATCCGGGACTAGCGGGATCCTACTTC
V: TRBV29-1; size: few; D: NA; J: TRBJ1-2; CDR3: CSVGANYGYTF; DNA: TGCAGCGTTGGGGCTAACTATGGCTACACCTTC
V: TRBV14; size: NA; D: TRBD2; J: TRBJ2-2; CDR3: CASSQHLSGTGELFF; DNA: TGTGCCAGCAGCCAACACCTTAGCGGGACCGGGGAGCTGTTTTTT
V: TRBV5-1; size: NA; D: NA; J: TRBJ2-3; CDR3: CASAGGGETDTQYF; DNA: TGCGCCAGCGCAGGAGGAGGGGAAACAGATACGCAGTATTTT
V: TRBV7-2; size: NA; D: NA; J: TRBJ1-1; CDR3: CASSLWENTEAFF; DNA: TGTGCCAGCAGCCTATGGGAGAACACTGAAGCTTTCTTT
V: TRBV5-6; size: NA; D: NA; J: TRBJ1-3; CDR3: CASSLRQAGNTIYF; DNA: TGTGCCAGCAGCTTGCGTCAGGCCGGAAACACCATATATTTT
V: TRBV2; size: NA; D: NA; J: TRBJ2-3; CDR3: CASHSKRGDTQYF; DNA: TGTGCCAGCCATTCAAAACGTGGCGATACGCAGTATTTT
V: TRBV19; size: NA; D: TRBD1; J: TRBJ1-4; CDR3: CASSADRTGEREKLFF; DNA: TGTGCCAGTAGTGCCGACCGGACAGGGGAAAGGGAAAAACTGTTTTTT
V: TRBV2; size: once; D: NA; J: TRBJ2-2; CDR3: CASRGSRGSGELFF; DNA: TGTGCCAGCAGGGGCTCGCGGGGTTCCGGGGAGCTGTTTTTT
V: TRBV7-2; size: NA; D: NA; J: TRBJ2-7; CDR3: CASSLQVEYEQYF; DNA: TGTGCCAGCAGCCTACAGGTGGAGTACGAGCAGTACTTC
V: TRBV10-3; size: many; D: TRBD2; J: TRBJ2-1; CDR3: CASQLAGGYNEQFF; DNA: TGTGCCTCCCAACTAGCGGGGGGTTACAATGAGCAGTTCTTC
V: TRBV18; size: NA; D: NA; J: TRBJ2-5; CDR3: CASSTNLRDQETQYF; DNA: TGTGCCAGCTCAACGAACCTCAGGGACCAAGAGACCCAGTACTTC
V: TRBV27; size: NA; D: TRBD2; J: TRBJ2-7; CDR3: CASSQLAGSYEQYF; DNA: TGTGCCAGCAGCCAGCTAGCGGGAAGCTACGAGCAGTACTTC
V: TRBV2; size: once; D: NA; J: TRBJ2-5; CDR3: CASSGRPETQYF; DNA: TGTGCCAGCAGTGGAAGGCCCGAGACCCAGTACTTC
V: TRBV7-9; size: NA; D: NA; J: TRBJ1-1; CDR3: CASSSQGNTNTEAFF; DNA: TGTGCCAGCAGCTCACAGGGTAATACGAACACTGAAGCTTTCTTT
V: TRBV25-1; size: NA; D: NA; J: TRBJ1-2; CDR3: CASSGSGVGYTF; DNA: TGTGCCAGCAGTGGATCAGGGGTTGGCTACACCTTC
V: TRBV10-3; size: NA; D: TRBD1; J: TRBJ1-4; CDR3: CAISPTGGSNEKLFF; DNA: TGTGCCATCAGCCCGACAGGGGGCAGTAATGAAAAACTGTTTTTT
V: TRBV7-9; size: few; D: TRBD2; J: TRBJ2-1; CDR3: CASSLGLAGEYNEQFF; DNA: TGTGCCAGCAGCTTAGGACTAGCGGGGGAGTACAATGAGCAGTTCTTC
V: TRBV12-5; size: once; D: TRBD2; J: TRBJ2-1; CDR3: CASGSWREGHKAFF; DNA: TGTGCTAGTGGTTCATGGCGGGAGGGCCATAAAGCGTTCTTC
V: TRBV5-1; size: NA; D: TRBD2; J: TRBJ2-5; CDR3: CASSLAARGLAEETQYF; DNA: TGCGCCAGCAGCTTGGCCGCCAGAGGACTAGCGGAAGAGACCCAGTACTTC
V: TRBV7-2; size: NA; D: NA; J: TRBJ2-5; CDR3: CASSLSNRETQYF; DNA: TGTGCCAGCAGCTTATCAAATCGGGAGACCCAGTACTTC
V: TRBV5-1; size: NA; D: NA; J: TRBJ2-3; CDR3: CASSHQDFGGDTQYF; DNA: TGCGCCAGCAGCCATCAGGACTTCGGGGGAGATACGCAGTATTTT
V: TRBV5-6; size: few; D: TRBD2; J: TRBJ2-7; CDR3: CASSLEVAGTQGGYEQYF; DNA: TGTGCCAGCAGCTTGGAAGTAGCGGGAACCCAAGGTGGATACGAGCAGTACTTC
V: TRBV5-6; size: once; D: TRBD1; J: TRBJ2-5; CDR3: CASSRPGQGYQETQYF; DNA: TGTGCCAGCAGCAGACCGGGACAGGGGTACCAAGAGACCCAGTACTTC
V: TRBV7-8; size: NA; D: NA; J: TRBJ2-1; CDR3: CASSMGTSGREQFF; DNA: TGTGCCAGCAGCATGGGGACATCCGGTCGTGAGCAGTTCTTC
V: TRBV10-1; size: NA; D: NA; J: TRBJ2-1; CDR3: CASSESYNEQFF; DNA: TGCGCCAGCAGTGAGAGTTACAATGAGCAGTTCTTC
V: TRBV5-6; size: NA; D: NA; J: TRBJ2-1; CDR3: CASSKDKNSYNEQFF; DNA: TGTGCCAGCAGCAAAGACAAGAACTCCTACAATGAGCAGTTCTTC
V: TRBV27; size: NA; D: NA; J: TRBJ2-3; CDR3: CASSFRQGGTDTQYF; DNA: TGTGCCAGCAGTTTTCGGCAGGGAGGCACAGATACGCAGTATTTT
V: TRBV7-2; size: once; D: TRBD1; J: TRBJ2-7; CDR3: CASSHTGTGVYEQYF; DNA: TGTGCCAGCAGCCACACCGGGACAGGGGTTTACGAGCAGTACTTC
V: TRBV5-1; size: NA; D: NA; J: TRBJ1-1; CDR3: CASSLIGMNTEAFF; DNA: TGCGCCAGCAGCTTGATAGGAATGAACACTGAAGCTTTCTTT
V: TRBV4-1; size: NA; D: TRBD1; J: TRBJ2-3; CDR3: CASSPGTGGIDTQYF; DNA: TGCGCCAGCAGCCCCGGGACAGGGGGCATCGATACGCAGTATTTT
V: TRBV5-4; size: few; D: NA; J: TRBJ2-3; CDR3: CASSLWDRTSDTQYF; DNA: TGTGCCAGCAGCTTGTGGGACCGCACGTCAGATACGCAGTATTTT
V: TRBV9; size: few; D: NA; J: TRBJ2-7; CDR3: CASSVGMGSTYEQYF; DNA: TGTGCCAGCAGCGTAGGTATGGGTTCCACCTACGAGCAGTACTTC